This TCR beta chain was captured in a study of blood T cells in healthy people across ages. Study-level background: In model experiments, template switching was able to capture about one barcoded beta molecule for every two T cells that were present. The study, taken as a whole, reports: Whereas aged donors had fewer naive CD4+ cells, long-lived donors had more of them and higher diversity.

Sample donors were healthy Caucasian individuals that came from Russia, aged 6 to 90. Sample-barcoded 5' priming and a J-beta primer mix drove a second PCR of about 6 to 12 cycles. Sequencing of every sample gave 3 million or more CDR3-containing paired-end reads. TCRdb recomputed calls from the 5' RACE reads with MiXCR, one row per CDR3 protein. The table records around 500,000 distinct CDR3 sequences, around 48% of them present only once. This CDR3 comprises 15 residues. With 3 bases clipped from V and 10 bases from J, the junction kept 13 bases outside the gene matches. The germline V gene has CDR1 SGDLS and CDR2 YYNGEE. As concerns this clonotype: What it binds is unknown.

The chain couples TRBV9 to TRBJ1-1; 9 nucleotides agree with TRBD1. The sample consisted of blood. The receptor was isolated from a man aged 80 or over in good health. CDR3 sequence: CASSAAGQGGRGAFF. The CDR3 nucleotides read TGTGCCAGCAGCGCAGCGGGACAGGGAGGTCGAGGAGCTTTCTTT.